Listed here are 5 T cell receptor beta chains from one sample, sequenced in a study of blood T cell repertoires in COVID-19. Clones were sequenced by immunoSEQ multiplex PCR, and TCRdb holds only the in-frame ones, with some missing. The sample shows 240,000 or so clones, roughly 89% of them seen only once. Sequenced input: PBMCs or T cells enriched from blood (not recorded which). The receptors come from a man aged 40-50 years who had recovered from COVID-19.

This clone was seen once. V usage is TRBV14 and J usage is TRBJ1-1; tentative D call: TRBD1 (5 bases). This CDR3 comprises 14 residues. Per the germline V gene, CDR1 is SGHDN and CDR2 is FVKESK. Between the trimmed V and J ends, which lost 4 bases and 0 bases, there was a span of 9 bases. The CDR3 here is CASSLPGLNTEAFF. The CDR3 bases are TGTGCCAGCAGCCTTCCAGGGCTGAACACTGAAGCTTTCTTT.

The chain links TRBV2 to TRBJ1-1; 12 bases match TRBD1. The CDR3 has 15 residues. CDR1 is SNHLY and CDR2 is FYNNEI in the germline V gene. V dropped 6 bases and J dropped 6; count of bases not matched to a gene: 8. CDR3 nucleotides: TGTGCCAGCAGCTCCCGGGACAGGGGGCTCGCTGAAGCTTTCTTT. Its translation: CASSSRDRGLAEAFF.

The V call is TRBV7-6, the J call TRBJ1-1; 9 bases are a match to TRBD1. CDR3 length equals 18 residues. From germline, CDR1 is SGHVS and CDR2 FNYEAQ. V shed 2 bases, J shed 0 bases, and the junction held 10 bases outside the gene matches. For the CDR3, the DNA is TGTGCCAGCAGCTTACCCCGGGACAGGGTAGGGATGAACACTGAAGCTTTCTTT. It yields the protein CASSLPRDRVGMNTEAFF. The complete variable domain, with remaining parts taken from reference TRBV7-6 and TRBJ1-1, reads GAGVSQSPRYKVTKRGQDVALRCDPISGHVSLYWYRQALGQGPEFLTYFNYEAQQDKSGLPNDRFSAERPEGSISTLTIQRTEQRDSAMYRCASSLPRDRVGMNTEAFFGQGTRLTVV.

J is TRBJ1-2 and V is TRBV6-1, with a weak D call TRBD1 (6 bases). V was cut by 3 bases and J by 8 bases, with 13 bases left in between. The germline V gene encodes CDR1 MNHNS and CDR2 SASEGT. The CDR3 runs to 13 residues. The DNA of the CDR3 is TGTGCCAGCAGTGACCAAATGGACAGAGGCTACACCTTC. It specifies CASSDQMDRGYTF.

The CDR3 here is CASRTDPSGGVETQYF. The CDR3, as DNA: TGTGCCAGCAGGACCGACCCTAGCGGGGGGGTCGAGACCCAGTACTTC. The chain recombines TRBV6-6 with TRBJ2-5; the match to TRBD2 covers 12 bases. V lost 6 bases and J lost 5; bases outside the gene matches: 10. This CDR3 is 16 amino acids long. Germline loops: CDR1 MNHNY, CDR2 SVGAGI (reference sequence).